Each of the 20 T cell receptor beta chains below was sequenced from the same sample in a study of shared clonotypes between healthy human individuals. Measured with immunoSEQ multiplex PCR; TCRdb has only the in-frame clones, and not every one. Among 550,000 to 800,000 clones listed, 90% were seen once. What was sequenced was memory CD8+ T cells from PBMCs. Subset described: CD45RO+ cells pooled with CCR7-negative TemRA cells. Receptors originate from a man in his late teens or twenties in good health. Some clones in this sample may be carry-over from other donors' samples.

Regarding this clone: The same CDR3 also results from other DNA sequences found in this sample. The chain is built from TRBV9 and TRBJ2-3; 13 bases align to TRBD2. The trim removed 4 bases at V and 6 bases at J, leaving 5 bases unmatched. CDR3 length: 15 amino acids. CDR1 and CDR2 (germline): SGDLS, YYNGEE. The CDR3 DNA reads as TGTGCCAGCAGCCGGACTAGCGGGAGTGCTGATACGCAGTATTTT. Its translation: CASSRTSGSADTQYF. The variable domain in full, completed from reference TRBV9 and TRBJ2-3, reads DSGVTQTPKHLITATGQRVTLRCSPRSGDLSVYWYQQSLDQGLQFLIQYYNGEERAKGNILERFSAQQFPDLHSELNLSSLELGDSALYFCASSRTSGSADTQYFGPGTRLTVL.

The V call is TRBV19, the J call TRBJ2-7; maybe TRBD1 (6 bases). Trimming cost V 3 bases and J 3 bases, with 12 bases left between them. Germline V gene sequence: CDR1 LNHDA, CDR2 SQIVND (reference sequence). This CDR3 spans 14 amino acids. As DNA, the CDR3 is TGTGCCAGTAGTATCACAGGGACCTACTACGAGCAGTACTTC. This translates into CASSITGTYYEQYF. Supplemented by reference TRBV19 and TRBJ2-7, the full variable domain reads DGGITQSPKYLFRKEGQNVTLSCEQNLNHDAMYWYRQDPGQGLRLIYYSQIVNDFQKGDIAEGYSVSREKKESFPLTVTSAQKNPTAFYLCASSITGTYYEQYFGPGTRLTVT.

A few counts support this clone. This rearrangement joins TRBV9 to TRBJ1-1, with 7 bases lining up with TRBD1. Germline CDR1 SGDLS, CDR2 YYNGEE. V lost 3 bases, J lost 4 bases, and 6 bases stayed unmatched. CDR3 size: 14 residues. The CDR3 protein is CASSAGDRFTEAFF. Written as DNA, the CDR3 is TGTGCCAGCAGCGCCGGGGACAGATTCACTGAAGCTTTCTTT.

The chain combines TRBV28 with TRBJ1-3, with D unresolved. This CDR3 region has 17 residues. V shed 6 bases and J shed 0 bases, with 18 bases lying between them. From germline, CDR1 is MDHEN and CDR2 SYDVKM. The CDR3 spells CASSPLYGLTSGNTIYF. CDR3 nucleotide sequence: TGTGCCAGCAGCCCCCTTTATGGGCTGACCTCTGGAAACACCATATATTTT.

The gene calls are TRBV11-2 and TRBJ2-7, with TRBD2 matching over 8 bases. Trimming cost V 2 bases and J 0 bases; bases outside gene matches: 3. CDR3 length: 15 amino acids. The V gene's germline CDR1 is SGHAT and CDR2 FQNNGV. In DNA form, the CDR3 reads TGTGCCAGCAGCTTAACGGGAGGGGCCTCCTACGAGCAGTACTTC. This sequence encodes CASSLTGGASYEQYF.

V and J are TRBV10-3 and TRBJ2-1, with D possibly matching TRBD1 (6 bases). The V end was cut by 3 bases, the J end by 0 bases, with 15 bases between. Germline loops: CDR1 ENHRY, CDR2 SYGVKD. There are 17 residues in the CDR3. The DNA of the CDR3 is TGTGCCATCAGTGATGAGGGGGTCCCGAGCTCCTACAATGAGCAGTTCTTC. This translates into CAISDEGVPSSYNEQFF.

This chain uses TRBV28 with TRBJ2-4; TRBD2 matches 8 bases. Germline CDR1 reads MDHEN; CDR2 reads SYDVKM. The V segment lost 5 bases and the J segment 1 base; nucleotides outside the gene matches: 16. This CDR3 is built from 19 residues. CDR3 amino acids: CASSRRYRGGAPAKNIQYF. In DNA form, the CDR3 reads TGTGCCAGCAGTCGCCGTTACCGGGGGGGCGCGCCCGCCAAAAACATTCAGTACTTC.

This clone was seen only a few times. CDR3 DNA sequence: TGTGCCAGCCAAGGGATGGTTGAAGCTTTCTTT. Encoded protein: CASQGMVEAFF. The V and J genes are TRBV7-9 and TRBJ1-1; D is uncertain. Trimming left V 8 bases short and J 7 bases short, with 11 bases between. The CDR3 runs to 11 residues. Germline CDR1 SEHNR, CDR2 FQNEAQ (reference sequence).

This chain joins TRBV14 and TRBJ2-2; D is uncertain. Trimming left V 1 base short and J 1 base short, with 7 bases between. CDR1 is SGHDN, CDR2 FVKESK, per germline. The length of the CDR3 is 15 residues. The chain's CDR3 is CASSQGPWNTGELFF. The CDR3 DNA follows: TGTGCCAGCAGCCAAGGACCGTGGAACACCGGGGAGCTGTTTTTT.

The chain uses TRBV14 and TRBJ2-1; 12 bases line up with TRBD2. CDR1 is SGHDN, CDR2 FVKESK, per germline. V shed 5 bases and J 7 bases; nucleotides not matched to a gene: 15. The CDR3 is 18 amino acids. For the CDR3, the DNA is TGTGCCAGCAGCTCGGGACTAGCGGGCATATCCCCCATTAATGAGCAGTTCTTC. This translates into CASSSGLAGISPINEQFF.

The chain employs TRBV10-3 and TRBJ1-5; D may be TRBD1 (5 bases). Per the germline V gene, CDR1 is ENHRY and CDR2 is SYGVKD. Trimming took 4 bases from V and 0 from J, leaving 10 bases between them. The CDR3 contains 15 residues. The CDR3 coding sequence is TGTGCCATCAGTGTTTCGGGGGTTAGCAATCAGCCCCAGCATTTT. Translation: CAISVSGVSNQPQHF.

The V call is TRBV27, the J call TRBJ2-1, with 8 bases fitting TRBD1. Germline loops: CDR1 MNHEY, CDR2 SMNVEV (reference sequence). This CDR3 has 15 residues. The V gene end was trimmed by 5 bases and the J gene end by 10 bases; junction bases not matched to a gene: 13. The CDR3 DNA follows: TGTGCCAGCAGTCCCCGGACAGGGATGCGAGTCGAGCAGTTCTTC. Translating it yields CASSPRTGMRVEQFF.

The V call is TRBV2, the J call TRBJ2-1; maybe TRBD2 (6 bases). The CDR3 is made up of 15 amino acids. V dropped 3 bases and J dropped 2 bases, with 11 bases sitting between them. Looked up from germline, CDR1 is SNHLY and CDR2 is FYNNEI. The CDR3 is CASSEGRSTYNEQFF. CDR3 coding DNA: TGTGCCAGCAGTGAGGGGAGGTCCACCTACAATGAGCAGTTCTTC.

This rearrangement joins TRBV6-5 to TRBJ1-1; D uncertain. V shed 8 bases and J shed 0 bases, with 13 bases lying between them. The CDR3 covers 14 residues. Germline loops: CDR1 MNHEY, CDR2 SVGAGI. In DNA, the CDR3 is TGTGCCAGCGGCTTAACAGCCTTGAACACTGAAGCTTTCTTT. It encodes CASGLTALNTEAFF.

This sequence joins TRBV27 and TRBJ1-4; D possibly corresponds to TRBD1 (6 bases). The germline V gene has CDR1 MNHEY and CDR2 SMNVEV (reference sequence). This CDR3 comprises 17 residues. V lost 5 bases and J lost 5, with 21 bases in between. The CDR3 is CASSDPGAWGGNEKLFF. As DNA, the CDR3 is TGTGCCAGCAGTGACCCTGGGGCGTGGGGGGGCAATGAAAAACTGTTTTTT. The entire variable domain, with the rest obtained from reference TRBV27 and TRBJ1-4, is as follows: EAQVTQNPRYLITVTGKKLTVTCSQNMNHEYMSWYRQDPGLGLRQIYYSMNVEVTDKGDVPEGYKVSRKEKRNFPLILESPSPNQTSLYFCASSDPGAWGGNEKLFFGSGTQLSVL.

The rearrangement links TRBV29-1 to TRBJ2-7; either TRBD1 or TRBD2 may supply D (5 bases each). V was clipped by 0 bases and J by 3 bases, with 15 bases between them. The CDR3 has 15 residues. CDR1 and CDR2 from the germline V gene are SQVTM and ANQGSEA. This CDR3 is CSVEDRRGVFYEQYF. The DNA of the CDR3 is TGCAGCGTTGAAGATAGAAGAGGGGTTTTCTACGAGCAGTACTTC.

The chain links TRBV23-1 to TRBJ1-2, with no clear D. TRBV23-1 is designated an ORF whose function remains uncertain. V was trimmed by 4 bases and J by 6 bases, leaving 12 bases between them. The CDR3 contains 13 residues. This chain's CDR3 is CASSRLPIHGYTF. DNA of the CDR3: TGCGCCAGCAGTCGGCTACCTATCCATGGCTACACCTTC.

V is TRBV14 and J is TRBJ2-1; 15 positions match TRBD2. J lost 9 bases, V lost 4 bases, and 7 bases had no gene match. Germline V CDR1 and CDR2: SGHDN, FVKESK. The CDR3 runs 16 residues. In nucleotides, the CDR3 is TGTGCCAGCAGCCCTGCGGGACTAGCGGGAGGACGTGAGCAGTTCTTC. This gives the protein CASSPAGLAGGREQFF.

V gene TRBV19 combines with J gene TRBJ2-5, with 10 bases that match TRBD1. V lost 3 bases and J lost 5; bases outside the gene matches: 9. CDR3 length: 16 amino acids. Germline CDR1 reads LNHDA; CDR2 reads SQIVND (reference sequence). The chain's CDR3 is CASSMTGTGVWETQYF. In nucleotides, the CDR3 is TGTGCCAGTAGTATGACCGGGACAGGGGTTTGGGAGACCCAGTACTTC.

This chain uses TRBV5-1 with TRBJ2-7; maybe TRBD1 (6 bases). The CDR3 is 15 residues long. CDR1 and CDR2 (germline): SGHRS, YFSETQ. V was clipped by 4 bases and J by 2 bases, with 16 bases between them. CDR3 coding DNA: TGCGCCAGCAGCAGAGCCGGGACAAATACCTACGAGCAGTACTTC. Protein: CASSRAGTNTYEQYF.